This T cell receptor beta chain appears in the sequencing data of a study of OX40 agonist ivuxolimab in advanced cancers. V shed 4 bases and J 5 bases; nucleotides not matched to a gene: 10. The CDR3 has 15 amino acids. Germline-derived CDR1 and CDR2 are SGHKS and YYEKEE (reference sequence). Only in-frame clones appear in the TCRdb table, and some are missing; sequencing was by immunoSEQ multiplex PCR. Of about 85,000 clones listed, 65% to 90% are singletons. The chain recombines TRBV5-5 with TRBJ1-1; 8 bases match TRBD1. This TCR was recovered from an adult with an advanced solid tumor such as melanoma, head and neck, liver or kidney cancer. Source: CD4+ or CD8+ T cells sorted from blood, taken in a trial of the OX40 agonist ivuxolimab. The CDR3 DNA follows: TGTGCCAGCAGCCCTGGACAGGGAGGGAAGACTGAAGCTTTCTTT. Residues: CASSPGQGGKTEAFF.